The 27 T cell receptor beta chains reported below all come from one sample, sequenced in a study of blood T cell repertoires in COVID-19. Clones were sequenced by immunoSEQ multiplex PCR, and TCRdb holds only the in-frame ones, with some missing. The sample holds about 29,000 clones, approximately 85% seen once. Sequenced: peripheral blood. These receptor sequences come from a woman older than 75 with COVID-19, enrolled during active disease.

The V call is TRBV6-6, the J call TRBJ2-5, with D hard to call. CDR1 is MNHNY, CDR2 SVGAGI, per germline (reference sequence). CDR3 length: 14 residues. The V gene lost 0 bases and the J gene lost 2 bases, with 7 bases spanning the gap. The CDR3 spells CASSYSRSQETQYF. CDR3 sequence (DNA): TGTGCCAGCAGTTACTCTCGGAGTCAAGAGACCCAGTACTTC.

This chain joins TRBV3-1 (or the pseudogene TRBV3-2) and TRBJ1-6; no firm D call. The CDR3 has 16 residues. Germline lookup yields CDR1 LGHDT and CDR2 YNNKEL (reference sequence). Trimming cost V 4 bases and J 6 bases, with 16 bases left between them. CDR3 sequence reads: CASSRHVSETNSPLHF. The CDR3 DNA reads as TGTGCCAGCAGCCGCCATGTGAGCGAGACTAATTCACCCCTCCACTTT.

The chain joins TRBV6-6 to TRBJ1-3, with 7 bases that match TRBD1. CDR3 size: 15 residues. The germline V gene has CDR1 MNHNY and CDR2 SVGAGI (reference sequence). V dropped 7 bases and J dropped 4; count of bases not matched to a gene: 10. The CDR3 reads CASIRDGTAGNTIYF. For the CDR3, the DNA is TGTGCCAGCATCAGAGACGGGACAGCCGGAAACACCATATATTTT.

The chain employs TRBV19 and TRBJ2-3, with a possible D match to TRBD2 (6 bases). The CDR3 extends over 15 amino acids. Germline V CDR1 and CDR2: LNHDA, SQIVND (reference sequence). V was pared by 0 bases and J by 3 bases, with 10 bases between. CDR3 nucleotide sequence: TGTGCCAGTAGTATAGATGGTGGGGGGACAGATACGCAGTATTTT. It yields the protein CASSIDGGGTDTQYF.

The chain has TRBV18 and TRBJ1-5; no clear D gene. Germline V CDR1 and CDR2: KGHSH, LQKENI. The germline V and J ends were trimmed by 2 bases and 0 bases, with 8 bases remaining between them. This CDR3 spans 15 amino acids. DNA of the CDR3: TGTGCCAGCTCACCAGGACTGTATAGCAATCAGCCCCAGCATTTT. Translating it yields CASSPGLYSNQPQHF.

The chain employs TRBV7-2 and TRBJ2-7; 7 nucleotides align to TRBD2. The CDR3 has 14 residues. The trim removed 2 bases at V and 5 bases at J, leaving 6 bases unmatched. Germline CDR1 SGHTA, CDR2 FQGNSA. The CDR3 nucleotides read TGTGCCAGCAGCTTACGGGGGGATAGAAACGAGCAGTACTTC. Translating it yields CASSLRGDRNEQYF.

The V gene is TRBV6-1, the J gene TRBJ2-3; D is ambiguous. Per germline, CDR1 MNHNS and CDR2 SASEGT. CDR3 size: 14 residues. V was trimmed by 1 base and J by 5 bases, leaving 10 bases between them. The CDR3 DNA is TGTGCCAGCAGTGAAGGTAGTACAGTAGATACGCAGTATTTT. Its translation: CASSEGSTVDTQYF.

This rearrangement joins TRBV18 to TRBJ2-3; 14 bases line up with TRBD2. V dropped 3 bases and J dropped 6; count of bases not matched to a gene: 2. CDR1 and CDR2 (germline): KGHSH, LQKENI. The CDR3 loop spans 15 amino acids. CDR3 sequence (DNA): TGTGCCAGCTCACCGGGACTAGCGGGGGTTGATACGCAGTATTTT. This encodes CASSPGLAGVDTQYF.

The V and J genes are TRBV5-1 and TRBJ2-3; D is perhaps TRBD1 (7 bases). The ends were cut back, 0 bases at V and 3 bases at J, with 11 bases in the middle. The V gene's germline CDR1 is SGHRS and CDR2 YFSETQ. The CDR3 extends over 15 amino acids. This CDR3 reads CASSLAGGSTDTQYF. The CDR3 DNA reads TGCGCCAGCAGCTTGGCAGGGGGGAGTACAGATACGCAGTATTTT.

V gene TRBV7-3 combines with J gene TRBJ2-3; TRBD2 might be the D (7 bases). CDR3 length: 14 amino acids. CDR1 and CDR2 from the germline V gene are SGHTA and FQGTGA. The V gene lost 2 bases and the J gene lost 3 bases, with 9 bases spanning the gap. CDR3: CASSLGGATDTQYF. DNA for the CDR3: TGTGCCAGCAGCTTAGGGGGGGCTACAGATACGCAGTATTTT.

The gene calls are TRBV7-8 and TRBJ1-3, with 7 positions matching TRBD1. The germline V gene has CDR1 SGHVS and CDR2 FQNEAQ. The CDR3 spans 16 residues. Losses at the gene ends were 5 bases for V and 3 bases for J; bases not matched to a gene: 10. The CDR3 DNA sequence: TGTGCCAGCAGCCAAGGATTGGGACAGTTTGGAAACACCATATATTTT. Protein product: CASSQGLGQFGNTIYF. Looking up the rest from reference TRBV7-8 and TRBJ1-3 gives the full variable domain: GAGVSQSPRYKVAKRGQDVALRCDPISGHVSLFWYQQALGQGPEFLTYFQNEAQLDKSGLPSDRFFAERPEGSVSTLKIQRTQQEDSAVYLCASSQGLGQFGNTIYFGEGSWLTVV.

This clone is a singleton in its sample. CDR3: CASSQARSTDLNTGELFF. The DNA for the CDR3 is TGTGCCAGCAGCCAAGCCCGTTCGACAGACTTGAACACCGGGGAGCTGTTTTTT. J is TRBJ2-2 and V is TRBV3-1 (or the pseudogene TRBV3-2); D perhaps matches TRBD1 (5 bases). This CDR3 contains 18 residues. V lost 1 base and J 1 base, leaving 16 bases between the germline ends. Per germline, CDR1 LGHDT and CDR2 YNNKEL (reference sequence).

This chain links TRBV5-4 with TRBJ1-1; TRBD1 aligns across 10 bases. This CDR3 has 16 residues. CDR1 is SGHNT and CDR2 is YYREEE in the germline V gene (reference sequence). V was clipped by 0 bases and J by 4 bases; unmatched bases: 6. The CDR3 sequence is CASSLARGTGVTEAFF. CDR3 nucleotide sequence: TGTGCCAGCAGCTTGGCTAGGGGGACAGGGGTCACTGAAGCTTTCTTT.

V usage is TRBV19 and J usage is TRBJ1-5, with a tentative D call TRBD1 (6 bases). V was cut by 6 bases and J by 3 bases, with 18 bases left in between. This CDR3 has 16 amino acids. Germline assignment: CDR1 LNHDA and CDR2 SQIVND (reference sequence). CDR3 in amino acids: CASSPQGRGDNQPQHF. As DNA, the CDR3 is TGTGCCAGTAGCCCTCAGGGGAGAGGGGACAATCAGCCCCAGCATTTT.

J is TRBJ1-1 and V is TRBV2, with D hard to call. Deletions cut 3 bases from V and 7 bases from J, with 6 bases between. The V gene's germline CDR1 is SNHLY and CDR2 FYNNEI. This CDR3 comprises 11 residues. This CDR3 is CASSDRVEAFF. Here the CDR3 DNA reads TGTGCCAGCAGTGACCGGGTTGAAGCTTTCTTT. The variable domain in full, with the rest retrieved from reference TRBV2 and TRBJ1-1, is EPEVTQTPSHQVTQMGQEVILRCVPISNHLYFYWYRQILGQKVEFLVSFYNNEISEKSEIFDDQFSVERPDGSNFTLKIRSTKLEDSAMYFCASSDRVEAFFGQGTRLTVV.

The table lists this clone with a few counts. The gene calls are TRBV7-2 and TRBJ2-3, with D maybe TRBD2 (7 bases). The V gene's germline CDR1 is SGHTA and CDR2 FQGNSA. This CDR3 region has 16 residues. V was trimmed by 1 base and J by 4 bases, leaving 15 bases between them. For the CDR3, the DNA is TGTGCCAGCAGCTTAGTAGGAGGGGGGGCCGCAGATACGCAGTATTTT. Its translation: CASSLVGGGAADTQYF.

This chain connects TRBV11-2 to TRBJ2-5, with 11 bases matching TRBD2. The germline gives CDR1 SGHAT, CDR2 FQNNGV. CDR3 length: 15 amino acids. The ends lost 5 bases at V and 12 bases at J; junction bases unmatched: 14. The DNA for the CDR3 is TGTGCCAGCAGCCCAGGGTCGGCTAGCGGGGGGCAAAAGTACTTC. Its protein product is CASSPGSASGGQKYF.

This chain links TRBV10-3 with TRBJ2-2; 7 nucleotides agree with TRBD1. The CDR3 has 16 residues. Trimming cost V 5 bases and J 0 bases; bases outside gene matches: 6. Looked up from germline, CDR1 is ENHRY and CDR2 is SYGVKD. The CDR3 DNA is TGTGCCATCAGTAATACAGGGGCTACGAACACCGGGGAGCTGTTTTTT. It codes for CAISNTGATNTGELFF.

The chain couples TRBV29-1 to TRBJ1-1; 10 nucleotides line up with TRBD1. CDR1 and CDR2 from the germline V gene are SQVTM and ANQGSEA. The CDR3 sequence is 13 residues long. V dropped 7 bases and J dropped 4; count of bases not matched to a gene: 6. The CDR3 sequence: CSGRQGASTEAFF. For the CDR3, the DNA is TGCAGCGGTAGACAGGGGGCGAGCACTGAAGCTTTCTTT.

The chain uses TRBV5-8 and TRBJ1-1, with D hard to call. Per the germline V gene, CDR1 is SGHTS and CDR2 is YDEGEE. The V and J ends lost 4 bases and 0 bases respectively, with 10 bases between them. The CDR3 contains 14 residues. The CDR3 loop is CASSLGGMNTEAFF. The CDR3 region has the DNA TGTGCCAGCAGCCTGGGCGGCATGAACACTGAAGCTTTCTTT.

The chain uses TRBV4-1 and TRBJ2-7, with TRBD2 identical over 9 bases. This CDR3 has 14 residues. Germline trimming cut 4 bases from V and 3 bases from J; bases unmatched to any gene: 4. The V gene's germline CDR1 is MGHRA and CDR2 YSYEKL. The CDR3 spells CASSPAGGLYEQYF. Here the CDR3 DNA reads TGCGCCAGCAGCCCAGCGGGGGGCCTCTACGAGCAGTACTTC.

In its sample, this clone was seen once. This rearrangement joins TRBV4-1 to TRBJ1-3, with a tentative D call TRBD1 (5 bases). The germline gives CDR1 MGHRA, CDR2 YSYEKL. This CDR3 spans 15 amino acids. V dropped 1 base and J dropped 9 bases, with 16 bases sitting between them. The CDR3: CASSQGRVGGSTIYF. DNA for the CDR3: TGCGCCAGCAGCCAAGGCAGGGTTGGAGGGAGCACCATATATTTT.

The rearrangement uses TRBV28 and TRBJ1-4, with no clear D. Germline CDR1 is MDHEN and CDR2 is SYDVKM. The germline V and J ends were trimmed by 6 bases and 5 bases, with 7 bases remaining between them. The CDR3 is 12 residues long. CDR3 region: CASRRSNEKLFF. CDR3 nucleotides: TGTGCCAGCAGACGGTCGAATGAAAAACTGTTTTTT. Full variable domain (missing parts from reference TRBV28 and TRBJ1-4): DVKVTQSSRYLVKRTGEKVFLECVQDMDHENMFWYRQDPGLGLRLIYFSYDVKMKEKGDIPEGYSVSREKKERFSLILESASTNQTSMYLCASRRSNEKLFFGSGTQLSVL.

V gene TRBV19 combines with J gene TRBJ2-2; the D is unclear. Germline V lookup: CDR1 LNHDA, CDR2 SQIVND (reference sequence). V was clipped by 1 base and J by 6 bases, with 12 bases between them. The CDR3 extends over 15 amino acids. The CDR3, as DNA: TGTGCCAGTAGTATAGCCCCTATACAGTCCGGGGAGCTGTTTTTT. Its translation is CASSIAPIQSGELFF.

The gene calls are TRBV19 and TRBJ2-7, with a weak D call TRBD2 (5 bases). The germline V gene has CDR1 LNHDA and CDR2 SQIVND (reference sequence). V dropped 5 bases and J dropped 3 bases, with 14 bases sitting between them. This CDR3 has 14 amino acids. The CDR3, as DNA: TGTGCCAGTAGTGGCCCAGGACTTAGCTACGAGCAGTACTTC. This gives the protein CASSGPGLSYEQYF. The full variable domain, with the rest looked up from reference TRBV19 and TRBJ2-7, is DGGITQSPKYLFRKEGQNVTLSCEQNLNHDAMYWYRQDPGQGLRLIYYSQIVNDFQKGDIAEGYSVSREKKESFPLTVTSAQKNPTAFYLCASSGPGLSYEQYFGPGTRLTVT.

This CDR3 reads CATQGYRSGNQPQHF. CDR3 nucleotides: TGTGCCACCCAGGGGTACAGGAGTGGCAATCAGCCCCAGCATTTT. The chain has TRBV6-6 and TRBJ1-5, with D tentatively TRBD1 (6 bases). The CDR3 is 15 amino acids. CDR1 is MNHNY and CDR2 is SVGAGI in the germline V gene (reference sequence). V gave up 10 bases and J gave up 2 bases, with 18 bases separating them.

The count of this clone is one. This rearrangement joins TRBV21-1 to TRBJ1-4; no check of the table's D call, TRBD1, against the DNA was made. TRBV21-1 has pseudogene status. The CDR3 is 16 amino acids. The DNA of the CDR3 is TGTGCCAGCAGTTTAGATTATACAGGGGTTGGGGAAAAACTGTTTTTT. It specifies CASSLDYTGVGEKLFF.